This TCR beta chain was sequenced in a study of shared clonotypes between healthy human individuals. Germline CDR1 SGHTA, CDR2 FQGNSA. The CDR3 is made up of 15 amino acids. Trimming removed 6 bases from V and 1 base from J; junction bases left unmatched: 4. For every subset, genomic DNA was evenly distributed across several immunoSEQ plates. TCRdb's table, derived via immunoSEQ multiplex PCR, lists solely in-frame clones and lacks some. This sample has about 600,000 clones, with about 98% found just once. This clone has only one observation. Its antigen is unidentified. The naive CD8 population came from CD45RO-negative cells selected for CCR7, without terminally differentiated effector memory CD45RA+ cells. The study enrolled healthy HIV-negative adults without recent acute infections or vaccinations as donors. Study-level points and caveats: Compared with memory subsets, naive subsets generally had larger estimated richness.

The source is a man aged 30 to 39 in good health. V usage is TRBV7-2 and J usage is TRBJ1-4; the match to TRBD1 covers 8 bases. The sequenced material came from naive CD8+ T cells sorted from blood. The CDR3 loop is CASRQGVVTNEKLFF. DNA for the CDR3: TGTGCCAGCAGACAGGGGGTAGTAACTAATGAAAAACTGTTTTTT.